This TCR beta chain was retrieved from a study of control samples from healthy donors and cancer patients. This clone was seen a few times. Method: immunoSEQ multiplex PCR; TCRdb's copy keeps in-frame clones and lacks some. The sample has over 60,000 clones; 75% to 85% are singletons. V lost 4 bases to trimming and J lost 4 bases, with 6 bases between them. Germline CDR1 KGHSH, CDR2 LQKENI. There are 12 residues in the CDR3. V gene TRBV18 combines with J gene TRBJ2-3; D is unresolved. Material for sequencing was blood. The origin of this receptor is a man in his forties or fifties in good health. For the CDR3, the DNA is TGTGCCAGCTCACAGGGTTCAGATACGCAGTATTTT. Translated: CASSQGSDTQYF.